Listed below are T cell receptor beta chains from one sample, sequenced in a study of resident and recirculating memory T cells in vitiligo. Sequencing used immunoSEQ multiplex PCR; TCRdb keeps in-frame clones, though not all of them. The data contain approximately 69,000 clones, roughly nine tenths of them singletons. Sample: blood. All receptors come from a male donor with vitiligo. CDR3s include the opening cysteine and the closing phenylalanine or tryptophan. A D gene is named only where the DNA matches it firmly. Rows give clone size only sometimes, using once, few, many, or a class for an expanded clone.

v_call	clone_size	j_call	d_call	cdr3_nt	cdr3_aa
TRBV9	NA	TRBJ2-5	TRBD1	TGTGCCAGCAGCCGGGGGACAGGGGTTCGAGAGACCCAGTACTTC	CASSRGTGVRETQYF
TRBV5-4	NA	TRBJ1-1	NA	TGTGCCAGCAGCTCTAGGGGTCGGTCCACTGAAGCTTTCTTT	CASSSRGRSTEAFF
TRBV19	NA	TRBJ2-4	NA	TGTGCCAGTAGCACGGACAAGACCTTTATTCAGTACTTC	CASSTDKTFIQYF
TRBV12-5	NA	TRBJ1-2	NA	TGTGCTAGTGGTTCTCGGACAGTCCTCTTGGATGGCTACACCTTC	CASGSRTVLLDGYTF
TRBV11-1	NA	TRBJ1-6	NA	TGTGCCAGCAGCTTGGTAGGGGTCCCCGCCCTCCACTTT	CASSLVGVPALHF
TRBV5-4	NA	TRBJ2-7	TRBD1	TGTGCCAGCAGCGAGTCGGAACAGGGGGTCTACGAGCAGTACTTC	CASSESEQGVYEQYF
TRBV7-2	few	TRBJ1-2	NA	TGTGCCAGCAGCTTAGGGTCGAGCATTCCGGGCTATGGCTACACCTTC	CASSLGSSIPGYGYTF
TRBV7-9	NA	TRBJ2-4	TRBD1	TGTGCCAGCAGCTCGCCGACAGGGAACATTCAGTACTTC	CASSSPTGNIQYF
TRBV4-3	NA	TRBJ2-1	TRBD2	TGCGCCAGCAGCCCGGGACTAGCGGACTACAATGAGCAGTTCTTC	CASSPGLADYNEQFF
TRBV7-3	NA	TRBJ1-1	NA	TGTGCCAGCAGCTTAGGAGGGGATGGGGGATCTGAAGCTTTCTTT	CASSLGGDGGSEAFF
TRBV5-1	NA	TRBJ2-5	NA	TGCGCCAGCAGCGTCAGAGGCCAAGAGACCCAGTACTTC	CASSVRGQETQYF
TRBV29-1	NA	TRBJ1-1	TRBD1	TGCAGCGCCTCGGACAGGGTAACTGAAGCTTTCTTT	CSASDRVTEAFF
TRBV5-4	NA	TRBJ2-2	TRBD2	TGTGCCAGCAGCTTGCCTAGCGGGGGGGCCGGCACCGGGGAGCTGTTTTTT	CASSLPSGGAGTGELFF
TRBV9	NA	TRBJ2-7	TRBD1	TGTGCCAGCAGCGTAGGAGACAGGGACACCTACGAGCAGTACTTC	CASSVGDRDTYEQYF
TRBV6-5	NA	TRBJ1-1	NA	TGTGCCAGTGCTCCGGGCTCGGGGGACACTGAAGCTTTCTTT	CASAPGSGDTEAFF
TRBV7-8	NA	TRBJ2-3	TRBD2	TGTGCCAGCAGCTCGACCCCTGGGGGGGGGACTACTAGCACAGATACGCAGTATTTT	CASSSTPGGGTTSTDTQYF
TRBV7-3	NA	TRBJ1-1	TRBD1	TGTGCCAGCAGCTTGAGGGGGCGTCGATCTGAAGCTTTCTTT	CASSLRGRRSEAFF
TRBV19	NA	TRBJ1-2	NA	TGTGCCAGTAGCTCAGTTACAGGAGTTTATGGCTACACCTTC	CASSSVTGVYGYTF
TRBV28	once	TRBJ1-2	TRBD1	TGTGCCAGCAGTACGACAGGGAACTATGGCTACACCTTC	CASSTTGNYGYTF
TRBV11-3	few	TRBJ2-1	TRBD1	TGTGCCAGCAGCCTGGGACAGATCTACAATGAGCAGTTCTTC	CASSLGQIYNEQFF
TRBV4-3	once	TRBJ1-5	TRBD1	TGCGCCAGCAGCCAAGACAGGGGGCTGGGTTTTGGCAATCAGCCCCAGCATTTT	CASSQDRGLGFGNQPQHF
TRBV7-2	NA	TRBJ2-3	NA	TGTGCCAGCAGCTTGAGACAGACAGATACGCAGTATTTT	CASSLRQTDTQYF
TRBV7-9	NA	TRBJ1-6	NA	TGTGCCAGCACCCGATGGCAGGGTGGTTTTGGCTCACCCCTCCACTTT	CASTRWQGGFGSPLHF
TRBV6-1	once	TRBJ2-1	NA	TGTGCCAGCAGCCCTGACAGTGCCTCCTACAATGAGCAGTTCTTC	CASSPDSASYNEQFF
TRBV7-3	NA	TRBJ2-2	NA	TGTGCCAGCAGCTTACCGAGGAACACCGGGGAGCTGTTTTTT	CASSLPRNTGELFF
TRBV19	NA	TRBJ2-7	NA	TGTGCCAGTAGTATATCACGAGCAAACTACGAGCAGTACTTC	CASSISRANYEQYF
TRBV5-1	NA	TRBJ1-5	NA	TGCGCCAGCAGCTTGGGTATCGGGAATCAGCCCCAGCATTTT	CASSLGIGNQPQHF
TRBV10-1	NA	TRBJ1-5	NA	TGCGCCAGCAGCCCTGATTGCGGATATAGCAATCAGCCCCAGCATTTT	CASSPDCGYSNQPQHF
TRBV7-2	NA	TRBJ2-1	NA	TGTGCCAGCAGCCTACCTACTATTGCCAATGAGCAGTTCTTC	CASSLPTIANEQFF
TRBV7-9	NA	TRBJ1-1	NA	TGTGCCAGCAGCCCGAGGGACAAGAAGAACACTGAAGCTTTCTTT	CASSPRDKKNTEAFF
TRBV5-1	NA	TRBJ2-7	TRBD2	TGCGCCAGCAGCAGTCCGGGCGGGGGTACTTACGAGCAGTACTTC	CASSSPGGGTYEQYF
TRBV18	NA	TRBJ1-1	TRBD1	TGTGCCAGCTCACCGGGACAGGGGGTGAACACTGAAGCTTTCTTT	CASSPGQGVNTEAFF
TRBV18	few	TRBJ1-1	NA	TGTGCCAGCTCAAGACAGGAGAACACTGAAGCTTTCTTT	CASSRQENTEAFF
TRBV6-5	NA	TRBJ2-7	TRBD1	TGTGCCAGCAGGGGGACAGTCTACGAGCAGTACTTC	CASRGTVYEQYF
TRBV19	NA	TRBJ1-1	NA	TGTGCCAGTAGTCCCCGGAGGGACGAGAACACTGAAGCTTTCTTT	CASSPRRDENTEAFF
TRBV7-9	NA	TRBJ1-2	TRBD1	TGTGCCAGCAGCTTCACAGGGGGCAGAGAAGATGGCTACACCTTC	CASSFTGGREDGYTF
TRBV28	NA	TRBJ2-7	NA	TGTGCCAGCAGTTTAAGCCAGGTTCCTTACGAGCAGTACTTC	CASSLSQVPYEQYF
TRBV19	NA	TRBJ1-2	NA	TGTGCCAGTAACACCGCCCTTTCTCCCAACAGGGACGGCTACACCTTC	CASNTALSPNRDGYTF
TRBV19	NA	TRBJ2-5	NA	TGTGCCAGTAGTATAAGGCAGGACCAAGAGACCCAGTACTTC	CASSIRQDQETQYF
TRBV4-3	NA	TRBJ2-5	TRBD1	TGCGCCAGCAGCCAAGATGGGGACAGGCAAGAGACCCAGTACTTC	CASSQDGDRQETQYF
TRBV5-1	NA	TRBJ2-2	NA	TGCGCCAGCAGCTTGGAATATACCGGGGAGCTGTTTTTT	CASSLEYTGELFF
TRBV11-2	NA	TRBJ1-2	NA	TGTGCCAGCAGCTTAGAAGGCGGGGCGCCCTATGGCTACACCTTC	CASSLEGGAPYGYTF
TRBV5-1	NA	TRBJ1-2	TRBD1	TGCGCCAGCAGCTTGGAGGGGGCAGGGGGCTATGGCTACACCTTC	CASSLEGAGGYGYTF
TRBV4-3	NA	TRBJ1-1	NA	TGCGCCAGCAGCCAGGACACCTGGAACACTGAAGCTTTCTTT	CASSQDTWNTEAFF
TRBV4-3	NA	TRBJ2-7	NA	TGCGCCAGCAGCCAATCCGAGGGCTCGTCGGACGAGCAGTACTTC	CASSQSEGSSDEQYF
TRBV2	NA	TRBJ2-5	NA	TGTGCCAGCAGTCAATATACAGGAACTCACCAAGAGACCCAGTACTTC	CASSQYTGTHQETQYF
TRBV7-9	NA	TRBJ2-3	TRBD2	TGTGCCAGCAGTTACGCCAGCGGGGGACTCACAGATACGCAGTATTTT	CASSYASGGLTDTQYF
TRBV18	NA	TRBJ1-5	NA	TGTGCCAGCTCACCTCGGGACGCGGGAGGGCAGCCCCAGCATTTT	CASSPRDAGGQPQHF
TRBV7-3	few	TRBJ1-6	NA	TGTGCCAGCAGCTTATCAATCGGGTCACCCCTCCACTTT	CASSLSIGSPLHF